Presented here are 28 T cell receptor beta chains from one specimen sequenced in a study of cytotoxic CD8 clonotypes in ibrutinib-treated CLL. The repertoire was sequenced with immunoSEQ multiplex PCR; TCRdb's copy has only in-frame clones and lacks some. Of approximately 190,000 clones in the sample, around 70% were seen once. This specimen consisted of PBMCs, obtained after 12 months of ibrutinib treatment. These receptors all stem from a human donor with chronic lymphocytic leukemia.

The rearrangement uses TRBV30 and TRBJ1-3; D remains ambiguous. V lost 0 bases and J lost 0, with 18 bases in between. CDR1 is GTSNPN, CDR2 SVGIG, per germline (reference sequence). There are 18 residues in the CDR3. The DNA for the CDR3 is TGTGCCTGGAGTGTACCGATTTTTTCGAGGAGCTCTGGAAACACCATATATTTT. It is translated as CAWSVPIFSRSSGNTIYF. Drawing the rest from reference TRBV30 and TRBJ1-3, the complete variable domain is SQTIHQWPATLVQPVGSPLSLECTVEGTSNPNLYWYRQAAGRGLQLLFYSVGIGQISSEVPQNLSASRPQDRQFILSSKKLLLSDSGFYLCAWSVPIFSRSSGNTIYFGEGSWLTVV.

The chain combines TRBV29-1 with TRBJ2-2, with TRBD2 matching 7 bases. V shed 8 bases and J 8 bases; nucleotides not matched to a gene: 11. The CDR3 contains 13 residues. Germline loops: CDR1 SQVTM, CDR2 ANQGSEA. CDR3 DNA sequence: TGCAGCATCCGCCGGGGGGTCAAGGGGGAGCTGTTTTTT. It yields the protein CSIRRGVKGELFF.

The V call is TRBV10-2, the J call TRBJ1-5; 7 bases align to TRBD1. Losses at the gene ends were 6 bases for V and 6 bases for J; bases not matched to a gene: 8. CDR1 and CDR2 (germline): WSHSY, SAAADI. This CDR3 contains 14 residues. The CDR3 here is CASSTGESGQPQHF. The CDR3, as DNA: TGCGCCAGCAGCACAGGGGAAAGTGGTCAGCCCCAGCATTTT.

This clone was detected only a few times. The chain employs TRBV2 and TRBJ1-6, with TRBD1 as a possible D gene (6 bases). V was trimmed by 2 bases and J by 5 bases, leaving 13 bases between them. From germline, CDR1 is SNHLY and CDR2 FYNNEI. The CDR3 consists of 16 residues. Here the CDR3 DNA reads TGTGCCAGCAGTGAACGGCCGGGGGCAAATAATTCACCCCTCCACTTT. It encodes CASSERPGANNSPLHF.

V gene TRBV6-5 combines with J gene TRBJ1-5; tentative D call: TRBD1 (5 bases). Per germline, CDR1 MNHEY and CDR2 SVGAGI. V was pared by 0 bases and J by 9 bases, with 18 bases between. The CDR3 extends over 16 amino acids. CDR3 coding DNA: TGTGCCAGCAGTTACTCGAGGGGCCCACCCCGGTGGCCCCAGCATTTT. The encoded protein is CASSYSRGPPRWPQHF.

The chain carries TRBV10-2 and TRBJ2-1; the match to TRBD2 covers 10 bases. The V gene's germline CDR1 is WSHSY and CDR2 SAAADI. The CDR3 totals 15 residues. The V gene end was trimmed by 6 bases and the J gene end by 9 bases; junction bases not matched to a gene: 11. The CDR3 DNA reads TGCGCCAGCAGGAGCCCTGAGCGGGGGGGGAGTGAGCAGTTCTTC. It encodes CASRSPERGGSEQFF.

CDR3 sequence: CAISGGLQETQYF. The CDR3 nucleotides read TGTGCCATCAGTGGGGGACTCCAAGAGACCCAGTACTTC. V gene TRBV10-3 combines with J gene TRBJ2-5; tentative D call: TRBD2 (6 bases). The germline V gene has CDR1 ENHRY and CDR2 SYGVKD. The ends were cut back, 4 bases at V and 1 base at J, with 7 bases in the middle. CDR3 length: 13 amino acids.

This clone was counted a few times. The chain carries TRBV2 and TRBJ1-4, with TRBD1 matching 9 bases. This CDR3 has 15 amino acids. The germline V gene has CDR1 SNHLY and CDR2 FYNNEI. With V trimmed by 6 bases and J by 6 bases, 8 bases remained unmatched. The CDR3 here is CASRAGTGLDEKLFF. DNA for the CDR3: TGTGCCAGCAGAGCCGGGACAGGGTTGGATGAAAAACTGTTTTTT.

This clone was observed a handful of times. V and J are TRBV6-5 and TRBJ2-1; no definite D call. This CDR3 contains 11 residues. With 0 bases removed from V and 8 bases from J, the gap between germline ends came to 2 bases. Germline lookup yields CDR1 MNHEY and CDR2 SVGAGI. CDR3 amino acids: CASSYSDEQFF. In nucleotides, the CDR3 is TGTGCCAGCAGTTACTCCGATGAGCAGTTCTTC.

The CDR3: CASSLAQGLTSTEAFF. Here the CDR3 DNA reads TGTGCCAGCAGTTTGGCTCAGGGGTTAACTAGCACTGAAGCTTTCTTT. The chain couples TRBV28 to TRBJ1-1, with D possibly being TRBD1 (6 bases). Germline V gene sequence: CDR1 MDHEN, CDR2 SYDVKM. Deletions cut 3 bases from V and 4 bases from J, with 18 bases between. The CDR3 is made up of 16 amino acids.

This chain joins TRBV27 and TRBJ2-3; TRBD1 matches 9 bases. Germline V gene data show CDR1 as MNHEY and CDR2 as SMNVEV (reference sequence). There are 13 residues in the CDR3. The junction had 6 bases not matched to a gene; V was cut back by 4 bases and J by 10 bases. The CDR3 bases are TGTGCCAGCAGTTCCATACAGGGGGCTCCGCAGTATTTT. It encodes CASSSIQGAPQYF.

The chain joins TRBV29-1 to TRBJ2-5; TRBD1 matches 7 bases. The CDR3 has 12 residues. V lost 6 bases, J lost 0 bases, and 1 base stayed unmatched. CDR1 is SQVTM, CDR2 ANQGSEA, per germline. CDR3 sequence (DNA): TGCAGCGTAACAGGGGACCAAGAGACCCAGTACTTC. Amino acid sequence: CSVTGDQETQYF.

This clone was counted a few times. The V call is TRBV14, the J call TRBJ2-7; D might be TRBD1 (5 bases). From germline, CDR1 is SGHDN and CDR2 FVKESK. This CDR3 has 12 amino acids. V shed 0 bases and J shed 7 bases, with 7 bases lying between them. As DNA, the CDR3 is TGTGCCAGCAGCCAAGATTACAGGGAGCAGTACTTC. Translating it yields CASSQDYREQYF.

In DNA form, the CDR3 reads TGTGCCAGTAACTTTAGCGGGAGGGCCGGCTCCTACGAGCAGTACTTC. Translating gives CASNFSGRAGSYEQYF. The chain links TRBV19 to TRBJ2-7, with 11 bases matching TRBD2. The CDR3 has 16 amino acids. V lost 7 bases and J lost 0; bases outside the gene matches: 8. CDR1 LNHDA and CDR2 SQIVND come from the germline V gene (reference sequence).

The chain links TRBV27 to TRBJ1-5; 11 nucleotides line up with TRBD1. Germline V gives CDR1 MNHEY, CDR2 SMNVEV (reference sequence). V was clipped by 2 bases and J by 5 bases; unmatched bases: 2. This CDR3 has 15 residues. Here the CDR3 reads CASSLADRGHQPQHF. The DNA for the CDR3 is TGTGCCAGCAGTTTAGCGGACAGGGGGCATCAGCCCCAGCATTTT.

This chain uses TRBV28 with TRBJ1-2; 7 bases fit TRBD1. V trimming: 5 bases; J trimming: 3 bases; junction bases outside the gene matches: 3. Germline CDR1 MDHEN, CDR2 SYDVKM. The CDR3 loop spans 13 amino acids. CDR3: CASSRGQHYGYTF. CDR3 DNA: TGTGCCAGCAGTAGGGGACAGCACTATGGCTACACCTTC.

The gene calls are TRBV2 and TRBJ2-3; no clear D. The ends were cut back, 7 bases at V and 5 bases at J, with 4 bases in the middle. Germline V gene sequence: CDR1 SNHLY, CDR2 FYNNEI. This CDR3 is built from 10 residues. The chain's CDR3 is CASKLDTQYF. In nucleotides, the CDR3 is TGTGCCAGCAAGCTAGATACGCAGTATTTT.

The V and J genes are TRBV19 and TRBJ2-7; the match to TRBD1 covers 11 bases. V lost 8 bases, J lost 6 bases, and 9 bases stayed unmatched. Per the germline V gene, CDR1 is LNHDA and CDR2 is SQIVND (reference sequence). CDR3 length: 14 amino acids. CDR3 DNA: TGTGCCAGTTCGGCGGGACAGGGGGTATTCGAGCAGTACTTC. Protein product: CASSAGQGVFEQYF.

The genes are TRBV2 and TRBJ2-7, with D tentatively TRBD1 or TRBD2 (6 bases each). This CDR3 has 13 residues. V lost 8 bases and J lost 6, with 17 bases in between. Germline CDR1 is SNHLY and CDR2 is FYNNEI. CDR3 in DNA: TGTGCCAGCTGCACGAGGGGGGTGGCCGAGCAGTACTTC. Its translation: CASCTRGVAEQYF.

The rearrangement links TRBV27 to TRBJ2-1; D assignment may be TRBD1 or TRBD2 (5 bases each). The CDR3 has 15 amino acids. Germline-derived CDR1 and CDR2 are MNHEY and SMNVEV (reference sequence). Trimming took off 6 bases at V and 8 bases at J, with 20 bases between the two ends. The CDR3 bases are TGTGCCAGCAGACAAACGGCACTTCTGGGGGATGAGCAGTTCTTC. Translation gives CASRQTALLGDEQFF.

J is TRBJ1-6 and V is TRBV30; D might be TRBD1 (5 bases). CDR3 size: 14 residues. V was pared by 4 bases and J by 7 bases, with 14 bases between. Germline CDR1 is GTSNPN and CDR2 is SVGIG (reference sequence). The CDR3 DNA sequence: TGTGCCTGGACAGGGACCGGCGGGAATTCACCCCTCCACTTT. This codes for CAWTGTGGNSPLHF.

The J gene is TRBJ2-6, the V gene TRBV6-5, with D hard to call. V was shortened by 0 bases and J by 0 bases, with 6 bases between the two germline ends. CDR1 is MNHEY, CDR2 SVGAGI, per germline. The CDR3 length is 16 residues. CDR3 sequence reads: CASSYSRLSGANVLTF. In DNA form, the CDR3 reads TGTGCCAGCAGTTACTCAAGACTCTCTGGGGCCAACGTCCTGACTTTC.

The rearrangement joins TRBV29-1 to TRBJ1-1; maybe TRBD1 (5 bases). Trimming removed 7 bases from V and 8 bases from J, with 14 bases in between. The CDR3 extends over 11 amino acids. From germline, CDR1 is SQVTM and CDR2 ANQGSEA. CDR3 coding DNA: TGCAGCGCTCTAACGGGGCAAGAAGCTTTCTTT. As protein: CSALTGQEAFF.

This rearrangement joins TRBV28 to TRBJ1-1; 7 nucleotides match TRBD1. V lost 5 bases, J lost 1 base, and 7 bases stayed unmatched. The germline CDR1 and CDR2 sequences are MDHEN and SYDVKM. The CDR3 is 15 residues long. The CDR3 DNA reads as TGTGCCAGCAGTCTACAGGGGCCGCCGAACACTGAAGCTTTCTTT. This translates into CASSLQGPPNTEAFF. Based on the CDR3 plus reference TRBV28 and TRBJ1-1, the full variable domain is DVKVTQSSRYLVKRTGEKVFLECVQDMDHENMFWYRQDPGLGLRLIYFSYDVKMKEKGDIPEGYSVSREKKERFSLILESASTNQTSMYLCASSLQGPPNTEAFFGQGTRLTVV.

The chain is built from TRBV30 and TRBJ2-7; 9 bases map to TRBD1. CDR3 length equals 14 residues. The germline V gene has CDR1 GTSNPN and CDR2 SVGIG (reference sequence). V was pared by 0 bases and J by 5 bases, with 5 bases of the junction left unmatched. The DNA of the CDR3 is TGTGCCTGGAGTGTCGGACAGGGGACCCACGAGCAGTACTTC. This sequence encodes CAWSVGQGTHEQYF.

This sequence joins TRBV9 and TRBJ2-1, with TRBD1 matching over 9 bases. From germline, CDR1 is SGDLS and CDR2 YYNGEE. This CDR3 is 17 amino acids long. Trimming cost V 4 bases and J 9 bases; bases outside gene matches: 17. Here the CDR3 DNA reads TGTGCCAGCAGCCAGGGGACAGGGCACATGAAACGTGGTGAGCAGTTCTTC. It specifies CASSQGTGHMKRGEQFF.

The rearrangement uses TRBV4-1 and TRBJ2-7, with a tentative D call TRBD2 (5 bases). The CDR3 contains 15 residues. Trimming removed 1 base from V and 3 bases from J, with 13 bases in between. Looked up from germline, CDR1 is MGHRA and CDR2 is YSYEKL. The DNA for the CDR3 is TGCGCCAGCAGCCAAGCGGCGTACGGGGTCTACGAGCAGTACTTC. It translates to CASSQAAYGVYEQYF.

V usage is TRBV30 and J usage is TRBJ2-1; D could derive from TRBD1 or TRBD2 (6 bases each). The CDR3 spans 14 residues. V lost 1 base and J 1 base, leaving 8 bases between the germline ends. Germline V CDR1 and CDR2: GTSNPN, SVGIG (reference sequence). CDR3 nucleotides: TGTGCCTGGAGTGAGGGGGGTTCCTACAATGAGCAGTTCTTC. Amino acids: CAWSEGGSYNEQFF.